A single sample is the source of the 31 T cell receptor beta chains below, sequenced in a study of blood T cells in healthy people across ages. Primed by a sample-barcoded 5' primer and a J-beta primer mix, a second PCR proceeded for 7 to 11 cycles. TCRdb called the 5' RACE reads again in MiXCR, with one record for every CDR3 protein. This sample yields over 1,500,000 distinct CDR3 sequences, of which about 50% are seen a single time; about 2.1% belongs to the top ten. Source material: blood. These receptors were taken from a woman aged 35 to 49 in good health.

This clonotype was seen a handful of times. The chain couples TRBV12-3 or TRBV12-4 to TRBJ1-2; D remains unclear. The CDR3 is 13 residues long. Trimming pared 6 bases from V and 5 bases from J, leaving 13 bases between. CDR3 coding DNA: TGTGCCAGCAGGCTGACTGCCCAATATGGCTACACCTTC. As protein: CASRLTAQYGYTF.

The table lists this clonotype with a few counts. The chain employs TRBV7-8 and TRBJ2-3; 10 nucleotides agree with TRBD1. Looked up from germline, CDR1 is SGHVS and CDR2 is FQNEAQ. V dropped 5 bases and J dropped 3; count of bases not matched to a gene: 8. The CDR3 has 16 residues. DNA for the CDR3: TGTGCCAGCAGCAGAAGCGGACAGGGGGGGACAGATACGCAGTATTTT. Translation gives CASSRSGQGGTDTQYF. The whole variable domain, filled in from reference TRBV7-8 and TRBJ2-3, reads GAGVSQSPRYKVAKRGQDVALRCDPISGHVSLFWYQQALGQGPEFLTYFQNEAQLDKSGLPSDRFFAERPEGSVSTLKIQRTQQEDSAVYLCASSRSGQGGTDTQYFGPGTRLTVL.

This chain joins TRBV10-3 and TRBJ2-5; 11 bases are shared with TRBD2. After removal of 5 bases from V and 5 bases from J, the junction contained 7 bases not matched to a gene. Germline assignment: CDR1 ENHRY and CDR2 SYGVKD. The CDR3 runs 15 residues. As DNA, the CDR3 is TGTGCCATCAGTCAAACTAGCGGGGGAAGGGAGACCCAGTACTTC. This codes for CAISQTSGGRETQYF.

The V and J genes are TRBV29-1 and TRBJ1-2, with unresolved D. Germline V CDR1 and CDR2: SQVTM, ANQGSEA. The CDR3 length is 13 residues. V lost 2 bases and J 4 bases, leaving 11 bases between the germline ends. The CDR3 region has the DNA TGCAGCGTTGAACAGGAAGAGGGCTATGGCTACACCTTC. Protein: CSVEQEEGYGYTF.

This clonotype was detected only a few times. The chain uses TRBV20-1 and TRBJ2-7; weak D call: TRBD1 (5 bases). Per germline, CDR1 DFQATT and CDR2 SNEGSKA (reference sequence). The CDR3 runs to 14 residues. V was trimmed by 4 bases and J by 1 base, leaving 14 bases between them. CDR3 nucleotide sequence: TGCAGTGCTAATCCGACAGAACAGTCCTACGAGCAGTACTTC. Translation gives CSANPTEQSYEQYF.

The chain combines TRBV4-3 with TRBJ2-6; the D is unclear. CDR3 size: 16 residues. Per germline, CDR1 LGHNA and CDR2 YSLEER. Trimming cost V 0 bases and J 4 bases, with 10 bases left between them. In DNA, the CDR3 is TGCGCCAGCAGCCAAGACTTCGGGCTGGGGGCCAACGTCCTGACTTTC. Protein: CASSQDFGLGANVLTF.

This clonotype was seen a handful of times. The chain uses TRBV29-1 and TRBJ2-1; D unclear. Germline CDR1 is SQVTM and CDR2 is ANQGSEA. Trimming cost V 7 bases and J 0 bases, with 7 bases left between them. The CDR3 runs 12 residues. The CDR3 spells CSASSSYNEQFF. The CDR3 DNA follows: TGCAGCGCGTCGAGCTCCTACAATGAGCAGTTCTTC.

J is TRBJ1-2 and V is TRBV5-1, with a weak D call TRBD1 (6 bases). There are 12 residues in the CDR3. Germline CDR1 is SGHRS and CDR2 is YFSETQ. V was cut by 4 bases and J by 6 bases, with 10 bases left in between. This CDR3 is CASSRYRDGYTF. The CDR3 DNA reads as TGCGCCAGCAGCCGGTACAGGGATGGCTACACCTTC. The complete variable domain, with remaining parts taken from reference TRBV5-1 and TRBJ1-2, reads KAGVTQTPRYLIKTRGQQVTLSCSPISGHRSVSWYQQTPGQGLQFLFEYFSETQRNKGNFPGRFSGRQFSNSRSEMNVSTLELGDSALYLCASSRYRDGYTFGSGTRLTVV.

This clonotype was detected a few times. V usage is TRBV12-3 or TRBV12-4 and J usage is TRBJ2-5; D assignment may be TRBD1 or TRBD2 (6 bases each). Between the trimmed V and J ends, which lost 6 bases and 0 bases, there was a span of 14 bases. The CDR3 is 15 residues long. Written as DNA, the CDR3 is TGTGCCAGCAGCCGGGGGACACTGTACCAAGAGACCCAGTACTTC. Its translation is CASSRGTLYQETQYF.

This clonotype has just a few counts. The rearrangement links TRBV20-1 to TRBJ1-2; D remains ambiguous. V lost 2 bases, J lost 4 bases, and 11 bases lay in between. The CDR3 totals 13 residues. CDR1 and CDR2 from the germline V gene are DFQATT and SNEGSKA (reference sequence). In nucleotides, the CDR3 is TGCAGTGCTAGAAGTGAAGGGATCTATGGCTACACCTTC. Residues: CSARSEGIYGYTF.

This clonotype was found many times. A read error may produce the germline difference seen at one junction end. V is TRBV12-3 or TRBV12-4 and J is TRBJ1-2; tentative D call: TRBD1 (5 bases). This CDR3 spans 13 amino acids. CDR3 in DNA: TGCGCCAGCAGCTTGAAGGGGACCTATGGCTACACCTTC. It yields the protein CASSLKGTYGYTF.

This clonotype was counted between two and nine times. The chain uses TRBV12-3 or TRBV12-4 and TRBJ2-5; TRBD2 aligns across 8 bases. This CDR3 is 14 amino acids long. Trimming removed 6 bases from V and 1 base from J; junction bases left unmatched: 4. The CDR3 region is CASRSGTSQETQYF. For the CDR3, the DNA is TGTGCCAGCAGGTCCGGGACTAGCCAAGAGACCCAGTACTTC.

This clonotype was observed a few times. The V call is TRBV20-1, the J call TRBJ1-2, with TRBD1 matching over 9 bases. V was clipped by 5 bases and J by 4 bases; unmatched bases: 2. This CDR3 is built from 12 residues. Germline values: CDR1 DFQATT, CDR2 SNEGSKA (reference sequence). The CDR3 region is CSAWDRAYGYTF. The CDR3 DNA is TGCAGTGCTTGGGACAGGGCCTATGGCTACACCTTC.

This chain links TRBV6-5 with TRBJ1-6; 8 bases fit TRBD1. The junction had 4 bases not matched to a gene; V was cut back by 2 bases and J by 1 base. This CDR3 region has 17 residues. Germline V gene sequence: CDR1 MNHEY, CDR2 SVGAGI. The CDR3 DNA sequence: TGTGCCAGCAGTTACCCAAGACAGGGGTCCTATAATTCACCCCTCCACTTT. It translates to CASSYPRQGSYNSPLHF.

The chain has TRBV20-1 and TRBJ2-5; D perhaps matches TRBD2 (6 bases). The CDR3 extends over 17 amino acids. Germline V CDR1 and CDR2: DFQATT, SNEGSKA (reference sequence). Trimming stripped 5 bases from V and 1 base from J, with 23 bases between. The CDR3 protein is CSAPGSLTGVLQETQYF. Here the CDR3 DNA reads TGCAGTGCTCCTGGTAGCCTAACGGGGGTACTCCAAGAGACCCAGTACTTC.

V is TRBV4-3 and J is TRBJ2-4, with D hard to call. The V end lost 0 bases, the J end lost 0 bases, and 18 bases lay between the germline ends. This CDR3 region has 19 residues. Germline CDR1 reads LGHNA; CDR2 reads YSLEER. The CDR3 sequence: CASSQDKKGATIAKNIQYF. The DNA for the CDR3 is TGCGCCAGCAGCCAAGATAAGAAGGGCGCCACCATAGCCAAAAACATTCAGTACTTC.

The rearrangement links TRBV7-2 to TRBJ2-1; 9 nucleotides align to TRBD2. CDR1 and CDR2 from the germline V gene are SGHTA and FQGNSA. The CDR3 contains 15 residues. The junction had 6 bases not matched to a gene; V was cut back by 1 base and J by 8 bases. The CDR3 loop reads CASSLVGLAGDEQFF. CDR3 bases: TGTGCCAGCAGCTTAGTGGGGTTAGCGGGGGATGAGCAGTTCTTC.

The genes are TRBV6-1 and TRBJ2-1, with D perhaps matching TRBD1 (7 bases). The DNA end is a closer match to TRBJ2-7, so the J assignment may be wrong. This CDR3 region has 20 residues. CDR1 is MNHNS and CDR2 is SASEGT in the germline V gene. The CDR3: CASSEARAGGTQSSYNEQYF. DNA of the CDR3: TGTGCCAGCAGTGAAGCTCGGGCAGGGGGGACTCAGAGCTCCTACAATGAGCAGTACTTC.

This rearrangement joins TRBV12-3 or TRBV12-4 to TRBJ2-2, with D hard to call. CDR3 length: 16 residues. V gave up 5 bases and J gave up 0 bases, with 13 bases separating them. CDR3 amino acids: CASSPKTHANTGELFF. CDR3 DNA: TGTGCCAGCAGTCCAAAGACGCACGCGAACACCGGGGAGCTGTTTTTT.

V and J are TRBV6-2 or TRBV6-3 and TRBJ2-1; 10 bases are shared with TRBD2. V gave up 5 bases and J gave up 2 bases; unmatched junction bases: 9. The CDR3 contains 17 residues. CDR1 MNHEY and CDR2 SVGEGT come from the germline V gene. CDR3 sequence (DNA): TGTGCCAGCAGTACCCTGCAGCGGGGGGGCCCCTACAATGAGCAGTTCTTC. Amino acid sequence: CASSTLQRGGPYNEQFF.

The table lists this clonotype with a few counts. The chain recombines TRBV27 with TRBJ2-7; no clear D. V lost 2 bases and J 3 bases, leaving 8 bases between the germline ends. This CDR3 has 13 amino acids. From germline, CDR1 is MNHEY and CDR2 SMNVEV (reference sequence). The CDR3 region has the DNA TGTGCCAGCAGTTTAAAGGAGAACTACGAGCAGTACTTC. Amino acid sequence: CASSLKENYEQYF.

In regard to this clonotype: One end of the junction varies from germline; a read error may be responsible. This chain uses TRBV6-5 with TRBJ2-7, with D perhaps TRBD1 (5 bases). Germline V gene lookup returns CDR1 MNHEY and CDR2 SVGAGI. The CDR3 is 14 amino acids. CDR3: CASSYSPGINEQYF. DNA of the CDR3: TGCGCCAGCAGTTACTCACCAGGGATCAACGAGCAGTACTTC.

The chain couples TRBV29-1 to TRBJ2-7; 11 bases fit TRBD2. This CDR3 has 17 amino acids. V lost 7 bases, J lost 7 bases, and 21 bases stayed unmatched. CDR1 and CDR2 from the germline V gene are SQVTM and ANQGSEA. The CDR3 is CSAEGVAGGSSYTEQYF. The CDR3 nucleotides are TGCAGCGCCGAGGGGGTAGCGGGGGGGAGCTCCTACACTGAGCAGTACTTC.

In this sample, this clonotype turned up a few times. This chain connects TRBV7-9 to TRBJ2-3; D gene ambiguous. Germline V gene sequence: CDR1 SEHNR, CDR2 FQNEAQ (reference sequence). V shed 5 bases and J shed 3 bases, with 9 bases lying between them. This CDR3 contains 13 residues. CDR3 in amino acids: CASSTYKTDTQYF. In DNA form, the CDR3 reads TGTGCCAGCAGCACATATAAAACAGATACGCAGTATTTT.

The V call is TRBV20-1, the J call TRBJ1-6; D is uncertain. The germline gives CDR1 DFQATT, CDR2 SNEGSKA (reference sequence). With 1 base removed from V and 6 bases from J, the gap between germline ends came to 7 bases. This CDR3 spans 13 amino acids. The CDR3 loop is CSARAQTNSPLHF. CDR3 DNA sequence: TGCAGTGCTAGAGCACAGACTAATTCACCCCTCCACTTT.

The chain recombines TRBV7-2 with TRBJ2-1; 9 bases fit TRBD2. Losses at the gene ends were 5 bases for V and 9 bases for J; bases not matched to a gene: 14. CDR3 size: 16 residues. Germline-derived CDR1 and CDR2 are SGHTA and FQGNSA. CDR3 sequence reads: CASSLGGLAGWLEQFF. DNA for the CDR3: TGTGCCAGCAGCCTGGGGGGACTAGCTGGTTGGCTTGAGCAGTTCTTC.

V usage is TRBV6-5 and J usage is TRBJ2-1, with D tentatively TRBD2 (5 bases). Germline CDR1 MNHEY, CDR2 SVGAGI. The CDR3 is 12 amino acids. With 1 base removed from V and 12 bases from J, the gap between germline ends came to 10 bases. CDR3 DNA sequence: TGTGCCAGCAGTTACTGGTCGGGGAGGCAGTTCTTC. It codes for CASSYWSGRQFF.

With respect to this clonotype: At one end, the junction sequence differs from germline, possibly due to a read error. The rearrangement joins TRBV7-7 to TRBJ2-1, with TRBD2 as a possible D gene (5 bases). CDR3 size: 15 residues. Looked up from germline, CDR1 is SSHAT and CDR2 is FNYEAQ (reference sequence). The CDR3 DNA sequence: TGTGCTAGCAGCACTATCGCAGGAGGAGACAATGAGCAGTTCTTC. Translation: CASSTIAGGDNEQFF.

The chain uses TRBV27 and TRBJ2-1; TRBD2 matches 11 bases. J was trimmed by 7 bases and V by 4 bases; bases with no gene match: 9. The CDR3 has 16 residues. Per germline, CDR1 MNHEY and CDR2 SMNVEV (reference sequence). This chain's CDR3 is CASSSNSGGAGNEQFF. The CDR3 region has the DNA TGTGCCAGCAGTTCTAATAGCGGGGGGGCGGGTAATGAGCAGTTCTTC.

V gene TRBV7-9 combines with J gene TRBJ1-2; 8 positions agree with TRBD1. There are 14 residues in the CDR3. V lost 5 bases, J lost 4 bases, and 6 bases stayed unmatched. Germline V lookup: CDR1 SEHNR, CDR2 FQNEAQ (reference sequence). The CDR3 DNA follows: TGTGCCAGCAGCGACGGACAGGGCTCCTATGGCTACACCTTC. This translates into CASSDGQGSYGYTF.

The chain is built from TRBV28 and TRBJ2-7, with 7 nucleotides matching TRBD1. The CDR3 totals 13 residues. The ends lost 6 bases at V and 5 bases at J; junction bases unmatched: 7. Germline V gene lookup returns CDR1 MDHEN and CDR2 SYDVKM. The CDR3 here is CASRRQGTNEQYF. The DNA for the CDR3 is TGTGCCAGCAGAAGACAGGGAACTAACGAGCAGTACTTC.